The 28 T cell receptor beta chains below come from one sample, sequenced in a study of post-analysis software for immune sequencing data (dated by TCRdb to between 2015 and 2016). Findings and caveats that apply to the study as a whole: Roughly 5 TRBV segments, including TRBV5-6, TRBV5-1 and TRBV20-1, were significantly more frequent in patients than controls.

Antigen specificity for these receptors is unknown. Libraries were built with PCR. For sequencing, an Illumina HiSeq 2500 was employed. Unique molecular identifiers were incorporated into TCR beta cDNA libraries to reduce PCR and sequencing biases. TCRdb cleaned the public reads at Q25 with fastp, built clones with MiXCR and kept in-frame beta chains. Each CDR3 protein gets just one entry, which takes the most common genes and DNA from the rows behind it. The sample data list a few hundred thousand distinct CDR3 sequences, and less than 40% of these were observed just once. Around 8% of the sample lies in the top ten. The sample was blood. The receptors were sampled from a girl aged 2-9 years with multiple sclerosis.

This chain joins TRBV5-6 and TRBJ2-2, with D possibly TRBD1 on 5 matching bases. V lost 4 bases, J lost 1 base, and 17 bases lay in between. Germline CDR1 reads SGHDT; CDR2 reads YYEEEE. The CDR3 runs 17 residues. CDR3 amino acids: CASSPTNSDRNTGELFF. CDR3 in DNA: TGTGCCAGCAGCCCCACAAATTCCGACAGGAACACCGGGGAGCTGTTTTTT.

In its sample, this clonotype was seen a few times. This chain links TRBV6-2 or TRBV6-3 with TRBJ2-7; 7 positions match TRBD1. The germline V gene encodes CDR1 MNHEY and CDR2 SVGEGT. Germline trimming cut 4 bases from V and 0 bases from J; bases unmatched to any gene: 9. This CDR3 spans 16 amino acids. The CDR3, as DNA: TGTGCCAGCAGTTCGGGGACAGCCTCTAGCTCCTACGAGCAGTACTTC. It yields the protein CASSSGTASSSYEQYF.

Remarks on this clonotype: A read error is possible here, since a much larger clone lies one base away. DNA for the CDR3: TGTGCCAGCAGTTACTCGAGGCGGGAAGCTCGCGAGCAGTACTTC. Its protein product is CASSYSRREAREQYF. The chain employs TRBV6-5 and TRBJ2-4; D possibly corresponds to TRBD2 (6 bases). The J call is uncertain, as TRBJ2-7 better fits the DNA end. The CDR3 extends over 15 amino acids. Germline V gene lookup returns CDR1 MNHEY and CDR2 SVGAGI.

The chain carries TRBV9 and TRBJ2-2; 7 bases are shared with TRBD2. The CDR3 runs 16 residues. V gave up 3 bases and J gave up 0 bases; unmatched junction bases: 5. Per germline, CDR1 SGDLS and CDR2 YYNGEE. CDR3 loop: CASSARGSPNTGELFF. CDR3 nucleotides: TGTGCCAGCAGCGCCCGCGGGAGCCCGAACACCGGGGAGCTGTTTTTT.

Only a few counts were recorded for this clonotype. The chain combines TRBV4-3 with TRBJ1-1; TRBD1 aligns across 7 bases. This CDR3 is 18 amino acids long. Losses at the gene ends were 0 bases for V and 0 bases for J; bases not matched to a gene: 10. Per the germline V gene, CDR1 is LGHNA and CDR2 is YSLEER. The CDR3 loop reads CASSQDFPRGTMNTEAFF. The DNA for the CDR3 is TGCGCCAGCAGCCAAGATTTTCCCAGGGGGACCATGAACACTGAAGCTTTCTTT.

V usage is TRBV7-2 and J usage is TRBJ1-2; no clear D gene. The CDR3 consists of 16 residues. Germline V gives CDR1 SGHTA, CDR2 FQGNSA. V dropped 3 bases and J dropped 4 bases, with 18 bases sitting between them. The CDR3 sequence: CASSFQEGRWGYGYTF. The CDR3 coding sequence is TGTGCCAGCAGCTTTCAGGAGGGCCGGTGGGGCTATGGCTACACCTTC. The full variable domain, its missing parts supplied by reference TRBV7-2 and TRBJ1-2, is GAGVSQSPSNKVTEKGKDVELRCDPISGHTALYWYRQSLGQGLEFLIYFQGNSAPDKSGLPSDRFSAERTGGSVSTLTIQRTQQEDSAVYLCASSFQEGRWGYGYTFGSGTRLTVV.

This clonotype turned up a few times. The chain recombines TRBV29-1 with TRBJ2-5; no clear D. The V gene lost 4 bases and the J gene lost 4 bases, with 10 bases spanning the gap. Germline V gene sequence: CDR1 SQVTM, CDR2 ANQGSEA. This CDR3 has 12 residues. The CDR3 region is CSVVGLGETQYF. CDR3 sequence (DNA): TGCAGCGTTGTAGGGTTGGGAGAGACCCAGTACTTC. Full variable domain (outside the CDR3, taken from reference TRBV29-1 and TRBJ2-5): SAVISQKPSRDICQRGTSLTIQCQVDSQVTMMFWYRQQPGQSLTLIATANQGSEATYESGFVIDKFPISRPNLTFSTLTVSNMSPEDSSIYLCSVVGLGETQYFGPGTRLLVL.

The CDR3 DNA reads as TGTGCCAGCAGTGACGTGGGAGAGTCCTACGAGCAGTACTTC. Its translation is CASSDVGESYEQYF. V gene TRBV6-4 combines with J gene TRBJ2-7; weak D call: TRBD2 (5 bases). CDR1 and CDR2 (germline): MRHNA, SNTAGT. This CDR3 has 14 amino acids. V was clipped by 2 bases and J by 1 base, with 9 bases between them.

This clonotype appeared once. The chain is built from TRBV20-1 and TRBJ2-7; 9 nucleotides agree with TRBD2. The CDR3 runs 13 residues. Germline values: CDR1 DFQATT, CDR2 SNEGSKA (reference sequence). The V and J ends lost 3 bases and 7 bases, in that order; junction bases with no gene match: 7. The CDR3 loop is CSARTSGNNEQYF. Here the CDR3 DNA reads TGCAGTGCTAGGACTAGCGGCAACAATGAGCAGTACTTC.

In DNA, the CDR3 is TGTGCCAGCAGTTACGCCGGGGACCAAGAGACCCAGTACTTC. Translation gives CASSYAGDQETQYF. The chain has TRBV6-6 and TRBJ2-5; tentative D call: TRBD2 (5 bases). Germline CDR1 reads MNHNY; CDR2 reads SVGAGI (reference sequence). V was cut by 2 bases and J by 0 bases, with 7 bases left in between. The CDR3 extends over 14 amino acids.

This clonotype has just a few counts. The chain uses TRBV4-3 and TRBJ2-1; 10 nucleotides match TRBD2. Trimming removed 1 base from V and 8 bases from J; junction bases left unmatched: 11. This CDR3 is built from 17 residues. The germline gives CDR1 LGHNA, CDR2 YSLEER. Here the CDR3 DNA reads TGCGCCAGCAGCCAAGCAGGGAGCGGGGGGGCCTATCATGAGCAGTTCTTC. Encoded protein: CASSQAGSGGAYHEQFF.

This clonotype has at least ten counts. The V gene is TRBV29-1, the J gene TRBJ2-7; D perhaps matches TRBD1 (6 bases). Trimming stripped 3 bases from V and 4 bases from J, with 13 bases between. This CDR3 comprises 13 residues. CDR1 is SQVTM and CDR2 is ANQGSEA in the germline V gene. The CDR3 region is CSVDGGNPYEQYF. For the CDR3, the DNA is TGCAGCGTTGATGGGGGCAACCCGTACGAGCAGTACTTC.

V gene TRBV12-3 or TRBV12-4 combines with J gene TRBJ2-3; 12 nucleotides agree with TRBD2. The CDR3 covers 18 residues. The ends lost 0 bases at V and 5 bases at J; junction bases unmatched: 9. Here the CDR3 DNA reads TGTGCCAGCAGTTTAGCGGGGCTAGCGGGAGGGCCAGAAGATACGCAGTATTTT. Encoded protein: CASSLAGLAGGPEDTQYF.

The chain employs TRBV15 and TRBJ2-1; D gene unclear. Germline V CDR1 and CDR2: LNHNV, YYDKDF (reference sequence). CDR3 length equals 15 residues. V was cut by 6 bases and J by 8 bases, with 20 bases left in between. This CDR3 is CATRISGVRLDEQFF. For the CDR3, the DNA is TGTGCCACCAGGATTTCTGGAGTGAGATTAGATGAGCAGTTCTTC.

This clonotype was counted ten times or more. This chain links TRBV12-3 or TRBV12-4 with TRBJ1-2, with D possibly being TRBD1 (5 bases). V lost 3 bases, J lost 2 bases, and 7 bases lay in between. The CDR3 spans 13 residues. The CDR3 is CASSFEGNYGYTF. The CDR3 coding sequence is TGTGCCAGCAGTTTTGAGGGGAACTATGGCTACACCTTC.

V and J are TRBV7-6 and TRBJ2-1; unclear D gene. The length of the CDR3 is 13 residues. V was clipped by 1 base and J by 8 bases, with 9 bases between them. Germline assignment: CDR1 SGHVS and CDR2 FNYEAQ. The CDR3 is CASSLGASDEQFF. The CDR3 DNA reads TGTGCCAGCAGCTTAGGGGCTAGTGATGAGCAGTTCTTC.

The rearrangement uses TRBV4-1 and TRBJ2-7; D is undetermined. The CDR3 runs to 14 residues. Germline V lookup: CDR1 MGHRA, CDR2 YSYEKL. Between the trimmed V and J ends, which lost 4 bases and 6 bases, there was a span of 16 bases. The DNA for the CDR3 is TGCGCCAGCAGCCCTAACGATTACGCGCGCGAGCAGTACTTC. Its translation is CASSPNDYAREQYF.

This clonotype appeared many times. V is TRBV14 and J is TRBJ2-5; D uncertain. Between the trimmed V and J ends, which lost 1 base and 5 bases, there was a span of 5 bases. CDR3 size: 12 residues. Looked up from germline, CDR1 is SGHDN and CDR2 is FVKESK. This CDR3 is CASSQVGETQYF. Written as DNA, the CDR3 is TGTGCCAGCAGCCAAGTCGGCGAGACCCAGTACTTC.

This chain connects TRBV11-2 to TRBJ2-2; 8 positions match TRBD1. Looked up from germline, CDR1 is SGHAT and CDR2 is FQNNGV. There are 16 residues in the CDR3. Trimming removed 2 bases from V and 1 base from J; junction bases left unmatched: 3. The chain's CDR3 is CASSLQGTGNTGELFF. The CDR3 bases are TGTGCCAGCAGCTTACAAGGGACAGGGAACACCGGGGAGCTGTTTTTT. The variable domain in full, with the rest retrieved from reference TRBV11-2 and TRBJ2-2, is EAGVAQSPRYKIIEKRQSVAFWCNPISGHATLYWYQQILGQGPKLLIQFQNNGVVDDSQLPKDRFSAERLKGVDSTLKIQPAKLEDSAVYLCASSLQGTGNTGELFFGEGSRLTVL.

This clonotype was seen once. The genes are TRBV5-5 and TRBJ2-7, with TRBD2 matching 12 bases. CDR1 and CDR2 (germline): SGHKS, YYEKEE (reference sequence). The CDR3 loop spans 15 amino acids. The trim removed 5 bases at V and 3 bases at J, leaving 6 bases unmatched. This CDR3 reads CASSLLAGGDYEQYF. The CDR3 DNA sequence: TGTGCCAGCAGTCTACTAGCGGGGGGCGACTACGAGCAGTACTTC.

The CDR3 region has the DNA TGTGCCAGCAGCCCCCGTTTGACAGGGGTGGGAGAGACCCAGTACTTC. This encodes CASSPRLTGVGETQYF. The chain carries TRBV7-9 and TRBJ2-5; TRBD1 matches at 8 bases. Germline CDR1 is SEHNR and CDR2 is FQNEAQ (reference sequence). The CDR3 loop spans 16 amino acids. V lost 5 bases to trimming and J lost 4 bases; unmatched junction nucleotides: 12.

The rearrangement joins TRBV29-1 to TRBJ2-1; either TRBD1 or TRBD2 may fit D (5 bases each). Germline lookup yields CDR1 SQVTM and CDR2 ANQGSEA. The CDR3 spans 12 residues. With 3 bases removed from V and 2 bases from J, the gap between germline ends came to 5 bases. CDR3 bases: TGCAGCGTTGAGGGGGCCTACAATGAGCAGTTCTTC. Its translation is CSVEGAYNEQFF.

The genes are TRBV28 and TRBJ2-5; 8 bases are a match to TRBD2. The J call may be wrong; the DNA end is better matched by TRBJ2-7. Looked up from germline, CDR1 is MDHEN and CDR2 is SYDVKM. CDR3 length: 15 amino acids. The CDR3 reads CASSFEGLAGHEQYF. Here the CDR3 DNA reads TGTGCCAGCAGTTTCGAGGGATTAGCGGGACACGAGCAGTACTTC.

This clonotype was counted a few times. The chain couples TRBV20-1 to TRBJ2-2; 9 bases agree with TRBD1. In germline, CDR1 is DFQATT, CDR2 SNEGSKA (reference sequence). Losses at the gene ends were 4 bases for V and 1 base for J; bases not matched to a gene: 7. This CDR3 spans 16 amino acids. The CDR3 here is CSATPAGQGNTGELFF. The CDR3 DNA reads TGCAGTGCTACCCCCGCGGGACAGGGGAACACCGGGGAGCTGTTTTTT.

This chain uses TRBV20-1 with TRBJ1-2; D perhaps matches TRBD1 (6 bases). CDR1 and CDR2 (germline): DFQATT, SNEGSKA (reference sequence). Trimming took off 5 bases at V and 6 bases at J, with 19 bases between the two ends. The CDR3 totals 14 residues. CDR3 sequence: CSAEPWGRGNGYTF. The CDR3, as DNA: TGCAGTGCTGAGCCCTGGGGGCGAGGTAATGGCTACACCTTC.

The rearrangement uses TRBV27 and TRBJ1-6; D gene ambiguous. CDR3 length: 13 residues. Germline values: CDR1 MNHEY, CDR2 SMNVEV (reference sequence). V was trimmed by 5 bases and J by 10 bases, leaving 12 bases between them. The chain's CDR3 is CASSPPLGSPLHF. CDR3 nucleotides: TGTGCCAGCAGTCCCCCTCTTGGCTCACCCCTCCACTTT.

V gene TRBV28 combines with J gene TRBJ2-7; maybe TRBD2 (6 bases). Per germline, CDR1 MDHEN and CDR2 SYDVKM. CDR3 length: 14 amino acids. The V end was cut by 9 bases, the J end by 2 bases, with 17 bases between. The CDR3 coding sequence is TGTGCCAGTAAGTTTACGGGGGAAACCTACGAGCAGTACTTC. It encodes CASKFTGETYEQYF.

This chain connects TRBV20-1 to TRBJ2-1, with 9 bases matching TRBD2. The CDR3 is made up of 17 amino acids. Germline V lookup: CDR1 DFQATT, CDR2 SNEGSKA (reference sequence). The V and J ends lost 4 bases and 5 bases, in that order; junction bases with no gene match: 15. CDR3 coding DNA: TGCAGTGCTATGGGACTAGCATTCCATGGGAAAAACAATGAGCAGTTCTTC. Translation gives CSAMGLAFHGKNNEQFF.